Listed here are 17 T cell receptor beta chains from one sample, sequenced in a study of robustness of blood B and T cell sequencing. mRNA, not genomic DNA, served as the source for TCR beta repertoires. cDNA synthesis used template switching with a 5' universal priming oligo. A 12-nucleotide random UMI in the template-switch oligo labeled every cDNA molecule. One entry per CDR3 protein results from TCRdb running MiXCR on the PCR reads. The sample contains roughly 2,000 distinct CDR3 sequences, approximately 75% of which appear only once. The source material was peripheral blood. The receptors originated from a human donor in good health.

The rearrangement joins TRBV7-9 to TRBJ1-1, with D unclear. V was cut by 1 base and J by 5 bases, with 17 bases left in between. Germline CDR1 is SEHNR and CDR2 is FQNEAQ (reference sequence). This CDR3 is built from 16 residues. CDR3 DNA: TGTGCCAGCAGCTTAGGGGCCGGGCGGGGAGAGACTGAAGCTTTCTTT. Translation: CASSLGAGRGETEAFF.

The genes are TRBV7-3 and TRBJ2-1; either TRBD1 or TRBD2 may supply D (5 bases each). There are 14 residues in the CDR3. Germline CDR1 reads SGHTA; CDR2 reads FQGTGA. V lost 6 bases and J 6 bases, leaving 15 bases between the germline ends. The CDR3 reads CASSPLTGPNEQFF. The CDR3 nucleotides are TGTGCCAGCAGTCCATTGACGGGGCCCAATGAGCAGTTCTTC.

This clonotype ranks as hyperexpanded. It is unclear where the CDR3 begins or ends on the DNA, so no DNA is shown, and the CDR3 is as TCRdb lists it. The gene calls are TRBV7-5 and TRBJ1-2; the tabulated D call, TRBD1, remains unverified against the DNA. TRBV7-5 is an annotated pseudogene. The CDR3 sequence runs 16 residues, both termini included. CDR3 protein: CISVSEAWGRGYGYTF.

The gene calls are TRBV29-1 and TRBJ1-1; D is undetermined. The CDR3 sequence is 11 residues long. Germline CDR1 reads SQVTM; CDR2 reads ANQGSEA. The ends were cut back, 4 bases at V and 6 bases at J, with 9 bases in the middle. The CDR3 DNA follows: TGCAGCGTTGCCCCGGGATCTGAAGCTTTCTTT. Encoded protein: CSVAPGSEAFF.

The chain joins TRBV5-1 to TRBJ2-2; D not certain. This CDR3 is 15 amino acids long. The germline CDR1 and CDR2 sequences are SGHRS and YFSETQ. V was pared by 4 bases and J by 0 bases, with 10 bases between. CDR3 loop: CASSTLIANTGELFF. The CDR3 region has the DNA TGCGCCAGCAGCACCCTAATTGCGAACACCGGGGAGCTGTTTTTT.

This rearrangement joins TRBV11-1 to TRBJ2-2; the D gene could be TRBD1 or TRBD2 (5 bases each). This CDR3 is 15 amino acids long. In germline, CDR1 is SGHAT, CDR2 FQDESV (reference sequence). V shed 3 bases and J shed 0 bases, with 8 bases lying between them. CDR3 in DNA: TGTGCCAGCAGCTTTGGGGGTTCGAACACCGGGGAGCTGTTTTTT. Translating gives CASSFGGSNTGELFF.

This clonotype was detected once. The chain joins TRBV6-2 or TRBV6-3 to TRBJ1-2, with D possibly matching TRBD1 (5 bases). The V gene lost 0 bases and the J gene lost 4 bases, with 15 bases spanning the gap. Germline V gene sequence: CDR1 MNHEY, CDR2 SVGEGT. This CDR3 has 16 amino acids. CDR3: CASSYSIGTKVYGYTF. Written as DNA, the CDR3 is TGTGCCAGCAGTTACTCGATCGGGACCAAGGTCTATGGCTACACCTTC.

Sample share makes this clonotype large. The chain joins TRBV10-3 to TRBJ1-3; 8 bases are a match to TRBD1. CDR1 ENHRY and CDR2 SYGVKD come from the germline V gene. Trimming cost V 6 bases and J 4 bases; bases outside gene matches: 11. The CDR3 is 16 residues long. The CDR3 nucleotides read TGTGCCATCAGCCAACAAAGGACAGGGTGGGGAAACACCATATATTTT. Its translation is CAISQQRTGWGNTIYF.

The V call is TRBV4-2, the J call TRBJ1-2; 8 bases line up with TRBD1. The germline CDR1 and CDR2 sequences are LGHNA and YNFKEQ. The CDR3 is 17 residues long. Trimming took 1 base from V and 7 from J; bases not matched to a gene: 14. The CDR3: CASSQGAGGGQLSGYTF. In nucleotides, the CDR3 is TGTGCCAGCAGCCAAGGGGCAGGGGGCGGGCAACTGAGTGGCTACACCTTC.

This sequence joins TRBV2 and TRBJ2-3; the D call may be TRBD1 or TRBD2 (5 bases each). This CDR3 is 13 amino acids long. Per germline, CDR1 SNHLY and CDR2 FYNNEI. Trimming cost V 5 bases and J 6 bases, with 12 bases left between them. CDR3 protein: CASSRGPRDTQYF. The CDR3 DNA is TGTGCCAGCAGTCGGGGCCCCAGGGATACGCAGTATTTT. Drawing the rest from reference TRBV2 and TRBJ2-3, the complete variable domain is EPEVTQTPSHQVTQMGQEVILRCVPISNHLYFYWYRQILGQKVEFLVSFYNNEISEKSEIFDDQFSVERPDGSNFTLKIRSTKLEDSAMYFCASSRGPRDTQYFGPGTRLTVL.

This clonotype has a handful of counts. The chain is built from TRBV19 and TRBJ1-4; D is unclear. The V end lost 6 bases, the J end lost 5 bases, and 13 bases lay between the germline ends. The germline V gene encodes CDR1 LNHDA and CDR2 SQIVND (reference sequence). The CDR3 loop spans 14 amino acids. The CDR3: CASSALGWNEKLFF. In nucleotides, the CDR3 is TGTGCCAGTAGCGCTCTAGGCTGGAATGAAAAACTGTTTTTT.

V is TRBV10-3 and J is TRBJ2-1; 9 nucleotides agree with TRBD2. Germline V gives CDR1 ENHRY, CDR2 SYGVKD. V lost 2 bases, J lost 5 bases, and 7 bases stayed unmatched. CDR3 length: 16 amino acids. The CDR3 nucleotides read TGTGCCATCAGTGAGAGGGGAGCGGGGGGCGACAATGAGCAGTTCTTC. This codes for CAISERGAGGDNEQFF.

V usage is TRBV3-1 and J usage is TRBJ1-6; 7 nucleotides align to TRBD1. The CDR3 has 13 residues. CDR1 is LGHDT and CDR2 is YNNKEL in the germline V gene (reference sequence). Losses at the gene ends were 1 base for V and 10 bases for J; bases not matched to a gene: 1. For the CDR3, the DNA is TGTGCCAGCAGCCAAGGGGACAGATCACCCCTCCACTTT. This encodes CASSQGDRSPLHF.

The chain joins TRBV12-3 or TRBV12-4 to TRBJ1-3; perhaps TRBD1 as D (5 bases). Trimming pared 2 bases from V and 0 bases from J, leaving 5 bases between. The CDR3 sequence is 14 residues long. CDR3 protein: CASSLRGSGNTIYF. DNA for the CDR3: TGTGCCAGCAGTTTAAGGGGCTCTGGAAACACCATATATTTT.

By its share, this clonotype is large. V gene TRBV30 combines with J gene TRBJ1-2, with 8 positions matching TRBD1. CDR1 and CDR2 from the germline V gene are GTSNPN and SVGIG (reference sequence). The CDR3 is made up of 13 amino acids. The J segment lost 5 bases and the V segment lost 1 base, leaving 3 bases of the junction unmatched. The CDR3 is CAWSDRTGYGYTF. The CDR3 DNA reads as TGTGCCTGGAGTGACAGGACAGGGTATGGCTACACCTTC. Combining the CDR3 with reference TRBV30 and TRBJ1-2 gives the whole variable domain SQTIHQWPATLVQPVGSPLSLECTVEGTSNPNLYWYRQAAGRGLQLLFYSVGIGQISSEVPQNLSASRPQDRQFILSSKKLLLSDSGFYLCAWSDRTGYGYTFGSGTRLTVV.

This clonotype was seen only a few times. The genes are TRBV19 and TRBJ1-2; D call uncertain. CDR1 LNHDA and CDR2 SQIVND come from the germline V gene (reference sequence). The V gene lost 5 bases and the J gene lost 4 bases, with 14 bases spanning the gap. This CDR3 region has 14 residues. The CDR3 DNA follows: TGTGCCAGTAGTCCCTTAGGAGGACTCTATGGCTACACCTTC. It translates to CASSPLGGLYGYTF.

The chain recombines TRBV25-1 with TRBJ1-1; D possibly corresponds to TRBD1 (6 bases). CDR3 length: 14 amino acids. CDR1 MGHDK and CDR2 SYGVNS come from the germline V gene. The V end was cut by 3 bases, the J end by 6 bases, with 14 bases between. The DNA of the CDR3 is TGTGCCAGCAGTGACTGGGGGGCGTTCGCTGAAGCTTTCTTT. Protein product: CASSDWGAFAEAFF.